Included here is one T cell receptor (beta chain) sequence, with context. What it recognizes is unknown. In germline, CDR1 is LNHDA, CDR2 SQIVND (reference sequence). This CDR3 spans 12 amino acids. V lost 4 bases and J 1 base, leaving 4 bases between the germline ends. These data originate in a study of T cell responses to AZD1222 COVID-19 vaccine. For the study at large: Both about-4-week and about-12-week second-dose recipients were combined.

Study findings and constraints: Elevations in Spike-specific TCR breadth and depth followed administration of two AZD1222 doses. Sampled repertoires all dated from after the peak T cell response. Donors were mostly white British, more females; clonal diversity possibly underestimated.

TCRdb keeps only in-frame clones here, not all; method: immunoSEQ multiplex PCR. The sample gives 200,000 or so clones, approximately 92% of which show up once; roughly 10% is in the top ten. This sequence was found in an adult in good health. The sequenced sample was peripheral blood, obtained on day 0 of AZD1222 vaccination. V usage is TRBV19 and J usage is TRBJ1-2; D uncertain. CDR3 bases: TGTGCCAGTAGTAGGAGTAACTATGGCTACACCTTC. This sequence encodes CASSRSNYGYTF. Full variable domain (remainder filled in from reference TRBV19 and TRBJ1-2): DGGITQSPKYLFRKEGQNVTLSCEQNLNHDAMYWYRQDPGQGLRLIYYSQIVNDFQKGDIAEGYSVSREKKESFPLTVTSAQKNPTAFYLCASSRSNYGYTFGSGTRLTVV.